This TCR beta chain originates from a study of shared clonotypes between healthy human individuals. Study results and caveats: Generation probabilities were higher for clonotypes shared across all four sorted-subset donors than for unshared ones.

Germline V gives CDR1 MNHNY, CDR2 SVGAGI (reference sequence). CDR3 length equals 14 residues. The ends lost 8 bases at V and 8 bases at J; junction bases unmatched: 9. This clone was observed a few times. Its matching antigen is unknown. The run depth of the assay was deep. The table came from immunoSEQ multiplex PCR; TCRdb's copy has only in-frame clones and leaves some out. The data contain 2 million to 3 million clones, around nine tenths of them singletons. The TCR was taken from a man in his late teens or twenties in good health. The chain links TRBV6-6 to TRBJ1-4, with 9 bases lining up with TRBD1. Input material: naive CD4+ T cells sorted from blood. Sample subset: CD45RA+ positively selected. CDR3 residues: CASGSGTGWEKLFF. The CDR3 DNA follows: TGTGCCAGCGGTTCCGGGACAGGGTGGGAAAAACTGTTTTTT.